This T cell receptor beta chain was documented in a study of T cell responses to AZD1222 COVID-19 vaccine. General study results and limits: Seropositive status at baseline applied to only a handful of AZD1222 recipients.

A remark on this clone: No antigen is known for it.

This CDR3 contains 16 residues. The germline CDR1 and CDR2 sequences are LGHNA and YNFKEQ. Trimming cost V 2 bases and J 3 bases; bases outside gene matches: 7. Generated by immunoSEQ multiplex PCR, the TCRdb table keeps only in-frame clones and is missing some. The sample gives 90,000 to 150,000 clones, 80% to 90% of which show up once; approximately 8.8% is in the top ten. The source of this sequence is an adult in good health. The rearrangement uses TRBV4-2 and TRBJ2-7, with TRBD2 matching over 10 bases. Here the sequenced sample was peripheral blood, taken on day 0 of AZD1222 vaccination. The CDR3 bases are TGTGCCAGCAGCCAACCCGGGACTAGCGACTTCTACGAGCAGTACTTC. Protein: CASSQPGTSDFYEQYF.